The entry that follows covers one T cell receptor beta chain sequence. There is no known antigen for this receptor. No base-level quality is on record; no much larger clone is a single base apart. The germline V gene specifies SGHNT as CDR1 and YENEEA as CDR2. The CDR3, cysteine through phenylalanine, is 14 amino acids long. Here the CDR3 DNA is all that survives: 42 bases in frame from base 1. The germline V and J ends show losses of 5 bases and 5 bases respectively, and no gene match explains 1 base of the junction. TCR beta chain sequences were generated from genomic DNA using the immunoSEQ assay. The source study handled its data this way. CDR3 sequences that did not begin with the conserved framework cysteine at position 104 were removed by hand. To get clonality, the normalized Shannon's Diversity Index was subtracted from one, giving values from 0 (maximal diversity) to 1 (oligoclonal). Differences in the frequency of the same CDR3 between samples, such as brain versus blood, were assessed with chi-squared comparison-of-proportions tests. Public clonotypes were identified through searches of immuneACCESS, and similarity to known antiviral clonotypes was evaluated with the VDJdb browser. Held by TCRdb, this immuneACCESS table contains in-frame sequences only and omits some clones. Under half of the omission traces to an unresolved V gene where checked; the cause of the rest is unknown. V, J and clone size reflect that table, while D and trimming were determined from the DNA. Here the sample has approximately 330,000 clones; more than 85% occur a single time. The ten top clones hold 4.5% to 7% of the sample.

This sample is drawn from a study of brain T cells in children with intractable seizures (dated by TCRdb to the early 2020s). About the full investigation: As a first screen for immune gene transcripts, resected brain tissue from a few dozen pediatric epilepsy surgery cases was run on a NanoString immunology panel. Among the roughly twelve selected surgery cases, pre-surgery blood was additionally sequenced for eight, leaving four cases with brain tissue only.

The sample's time point label is to be understood as: blood from clinic visit 5 months post-surgery; TSC patient then seizure free. The surgery cases that showed the highest brain T cell transcript signatures were chosen for TCR beta chain sequencing of brain tissue, and of blood when it was available. Before surgery, the patients had been given at least one anti-epileptic drug. TCR-sequenced patients were children with drug-resistant epilepsy due to tuberous sclerosis complex, focal cortical dysplasia, Rasmussen encephalitis or hemimegalencephaly. The Monarch genomic DNA purification kit was used to extract bulk genomic DNA from unsorted brain tissue and from whole blood. Results and caveats for the whole study, not just this receptor: Viral specificity was inferred solely from CDR3 sequence similarity, and the HCMV serostatus of the patients was not known. Sequencing depth differed between pre- and post-surgery blood, so clones missing from the pre-surgery sample may reflect undersampling.

This receptor was identified in a boy under two years old with tuberous sclerosis and intractable seizures. Here the chain combines TRBV11-3 and TRBJ1-6; TRBD1 fits 9 bases in the junction. The sample was peripheral blood, taken less than 6 months after surgery. The encoded CDR3 is CASSRTGDNSPLHF. In nucleotides, the sequence is TGTGCCAGCAGCAGGACAGGGGATAATTCACCCCTCCACTTT.